This T cell receptor beta chain was captured by sequencing in a study of blood T cells in healthy people across ages. A second PCR of 7 to 11 cycles used a sample-barcoded 5' primer and a J-beta primer mix. Through a template-switch adaptor with 12 random nucleotides, each cDNA molecule received a tag. TCRdb independently ran MiXCR on the 5' RACE reads; one entry per CDR3 protein. The sample consists of roughly 800,000 distinct CDR3 sequences, around 36% of them appearing once. Study-level points and caveats: PBMC samples, being unsorted, prevented any conclusive comparison of naive and antigen-experienced cells. Compared with aged donors, long-lived donors showed fewer expanded clones, suggesting selection.

As regards this clonotype: Its antigen remains unknown.

The sample taken for sequencing was blood. The sequence derives from a man between 18 and 29 years old in good health.

The CDR3 reads CASSYPRVSEETQYF. The CDR3 DNA is TGTGCCAGCAGTTACCCCAGGGTCTCCGAAGAGACCCAGTACTTC. The rearrangement links TRBV6-2 or TRBV6-3 to TRBJ2-5; maybe TRBD1 (5 bases). Trimming cost V 2 bases and J 3 bases, with 13 bases left between them. The germline CDR1 and CDR2 sequences are MNHEY and SVGEGT. The CDR3 spans 15 residues.